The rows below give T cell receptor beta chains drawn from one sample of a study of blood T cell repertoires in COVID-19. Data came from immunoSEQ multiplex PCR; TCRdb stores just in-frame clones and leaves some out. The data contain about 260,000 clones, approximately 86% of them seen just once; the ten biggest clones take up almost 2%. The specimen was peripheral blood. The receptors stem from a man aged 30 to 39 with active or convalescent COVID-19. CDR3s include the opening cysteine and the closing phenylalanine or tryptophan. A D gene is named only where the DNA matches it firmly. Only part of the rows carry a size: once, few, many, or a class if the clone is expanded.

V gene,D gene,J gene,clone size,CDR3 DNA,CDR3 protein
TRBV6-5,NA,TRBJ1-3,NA,TGTGCCAGCACCCAGGGCCCTGGAAACACCATATATTTT,CASTQGPGNTIYF
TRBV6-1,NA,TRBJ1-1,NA,TGTGCCAGCAGTGAAGTACACCGAAACACTGAAGCTTTCTTT,CASSEVHRNTEAFF
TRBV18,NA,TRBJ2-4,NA,TGTGCCAGCTCACCTGCCCCAAGCGGAGGGGCCAAAAACATTCAGTACTTC,CASSPAPSGGAKNIQYF
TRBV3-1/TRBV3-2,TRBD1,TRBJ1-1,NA,TGTGCCAGCAGCACAGAGGACAGGGCAAGGAAAAAAGCTTTCTTT,CASSTEDRARKKAFF
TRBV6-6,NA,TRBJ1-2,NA,TGTGCCAGCACTGCCGACAGAGGAGCTAACTATGGCTACACCTTC,CASTADRGANYGYTF
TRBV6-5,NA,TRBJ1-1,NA,TGTGCCAGCAGTTATAAGGGGCGGAACACTGAAGCTTTCTTT,CASSYKGRNTEAFF
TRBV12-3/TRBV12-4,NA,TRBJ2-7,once,TGTGCCAGCAGGATCGACAGCTACGAGCAGTACTTC,CASRIDSYEQYF
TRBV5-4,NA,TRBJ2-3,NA,TGTGCCAGCAGCTTTTCGAGCTACTCAGATACGCAGTATTTT,CASSFSSYSDTQYF
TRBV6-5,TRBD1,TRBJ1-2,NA,TGTGCCAGCAGTTACAGAGGACAGGACCATGGCTACACCTTC,CASSYRGQDHGYTF
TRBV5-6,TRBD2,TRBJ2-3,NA,TGTGCCAGCAGCTCTATAGACAGCGGGGCAGATACGCAGTATTTT,CASSSIDSGADTQYF
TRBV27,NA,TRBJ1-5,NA,TGTGCCAGCAGTTTATCAGGGGTCGGTCAGCCCCAGCATTTT,CASSLSGVGQPQHF
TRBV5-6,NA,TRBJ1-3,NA,TGTGCCAGCAGGGGGAGGGCTGGAAACACCATATATTTT,CASRGRAGNTIYF
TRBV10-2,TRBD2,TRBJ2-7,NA,TGCGCCTCCAGGGCTGGCGGGGGGCCTCAAGCGCAGTACTTC,CASRAGGGPQAQYF
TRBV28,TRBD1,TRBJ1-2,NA,TGTGCCAGCAGTCCGCCGGGACAGCAGATCTATGGCTACACCTTC,CASSPPGQQIYGYTF
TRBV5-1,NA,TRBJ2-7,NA,TGCGCCAGCAGCCCTGGAGGTCTCGAGCAGTACTTC,CASSPGGLEQYF
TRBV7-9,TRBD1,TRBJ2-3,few,TGTGCCAGCAGCCCGGGACAGTATACGCAGTATTTT,CASSPGQYTQYF
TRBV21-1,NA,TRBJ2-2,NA,TGTGCCAGCAGCAAACGACTCGGGATGAACACCGGGGAGCTGTTTTTT,CASSKRLGMNTGELFF
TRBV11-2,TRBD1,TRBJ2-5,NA,TGTGCCAGCAGCTTAGATCGGGCGGGGACAGGCCAAGAGACCCAGTACTTC,CASSLDRAGTGQETQYF
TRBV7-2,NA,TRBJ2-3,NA,TGTGCCAGCGGCCCCCTAGGCACGACAGATACGCAGTATTTT,CASGPLGTTDTQYF
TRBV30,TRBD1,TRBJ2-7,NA,TGTGCCTGGAGCCAGGTGGGAGGGACAGGGGGGATCGAGCAGTACTTC,CAWSQVGGTGGIEQYF
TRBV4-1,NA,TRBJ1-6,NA,TGCGCCAGCAGCCAAGATTACGGGAGGAGCTCCTATAATTCACCCCTCCACTTT,CASSQDYGRSSYNSPLHF
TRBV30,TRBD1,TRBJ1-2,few,TGTGCCTCTGACAGGGGATATGGCTACACCTTC,CASDRGYGYTF
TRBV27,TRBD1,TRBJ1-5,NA,TGTGCCAGCAGCAAGGGACAGGGACTAGGTGGCAATCAGCCCCAGCATTTT,CASSKGQGLGGNQPQHF
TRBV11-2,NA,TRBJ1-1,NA,TGTGCCAGCAGCCCCCATAGAAGCATGAACACTGAAGCTTTCTTT,CASSPHRSMNTEAFF
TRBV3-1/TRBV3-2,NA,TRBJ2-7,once,TGTGCCAGCAGCCGTAACCCGGGGGAGTGGCCCTACGAGCAGTACTTC,CASSRNPGEWPYEQYF
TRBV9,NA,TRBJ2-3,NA,TGTGCCAGCAGCGTAGAAGGGGCCACAGATACGCAGTATTTT,CASSVEGATDTQYF
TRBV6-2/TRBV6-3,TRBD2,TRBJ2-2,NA,TGTGCCAGCAGTTATAGCGGGGAGCCAGCCGGGGAGCTGTTTTTT,CASSYSGEPAGELFF
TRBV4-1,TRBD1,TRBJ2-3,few,TGCGCCAGCAGCCAAGAGACTAAGGGACAGAATACGCAGTATTTT,CASSQETKGQNTQYF
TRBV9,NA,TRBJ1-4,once,TGTGCCAGCAGGCCAGGGATTGGTAATGAAAAACTGTTTTTT,CASRPGIGNEKLFF
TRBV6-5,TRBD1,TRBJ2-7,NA,TGTGCCAGCAGTTACCGGGACAGGGGAGTTGACGAGCAGTACTTC,CASSYRDRGVDEQYF
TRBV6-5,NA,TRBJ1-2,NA,TGTGCCAGCAGCCCGACGGAAGGCAGGGGCTACACCTTC,CASSPTEGRGYTF
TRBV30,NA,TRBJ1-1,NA,TGTGCCTGGAGTCCAGGGAACACTGAAGCTTTCTTT,CAWSPGNTEAFF
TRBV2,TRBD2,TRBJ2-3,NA,TGTGCCAGCAGTGAATTCGGGGGGATGACTAGCACAGATACGCAGTATTTT,CASSEFGGMTSTDTQYF
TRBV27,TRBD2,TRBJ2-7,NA,TGTGCCAGCAGTTTACGGGGGGGGACCTACGAGCAGTACTTC,CASSLRGGTYEQYF
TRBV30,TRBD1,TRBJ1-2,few,TGTGCCTGGAGAAGTGGGACAGGGGATGGTGGCTACACCTTC,CAWRSGTGDGGYTF
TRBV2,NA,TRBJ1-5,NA,TGTGCCAGCAGTTTGGGACACGCTAGCTCCAATCAGCCCCAGCATTTT,CASSLGHASSNQPQHF
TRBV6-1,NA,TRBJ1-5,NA,TGTGCCAGCAGTGAAGTCCGGGAGAGTCATCAGCCCCAGCATTTT,CASSEVRESHQPQHF
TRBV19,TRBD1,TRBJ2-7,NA,TGTGCCACGTCCGGGACAGGCCTCTCCTACGAGCAGTACTTC,CATSGTGLSYEQYF
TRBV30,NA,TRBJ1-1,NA,TGTGCCTGGAGTACACAGGGTTGGTTCACTGAAGCTTTCTTT,CAWSTQGWFTEAFF
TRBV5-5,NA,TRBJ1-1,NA,TGTGCCAGCAGCGAAGGCAGGGTCCGGCGGTTATACACTGAAGCTTTCTTT,CASSEGRVRRLYTEAFF
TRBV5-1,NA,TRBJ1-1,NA,TGCGCCAGCAGCCTCACCCCTCCAGGGGTAAAGACTGAAGCTTTCTTT,CASSLTPPGVKTEAFF
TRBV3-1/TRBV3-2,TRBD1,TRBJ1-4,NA,TGTGCCAGCAGCCCGGGACAGGGCCCTGAAAAACTGTTTTTT,CASSPGQGPEKLFF
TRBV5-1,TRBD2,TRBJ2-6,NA,TGCGCCAGCAGCTTGTCCACCCAAGCGGGGTCCGGGGCCAACGTCCTGACTTTC,CASSLSTQAGSGANVLTF
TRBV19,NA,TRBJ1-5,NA,TGTGCCAGTAGTACCTTACAGGGCTCGGGACAGCCCCAGCATTTT,CASSTLQGSGQPQHF
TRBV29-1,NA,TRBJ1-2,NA,TGCAGCGCTGCCCCGACCGGGTCTCGACCCTATGGCTACACCTTC,CSAAPTGSRPYGYTF
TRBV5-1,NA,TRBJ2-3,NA,TGCGCCAGCAGCCGCCTAGACCCTAGCACAGATACGCAGTATTTT,CASSRLDPSTDTQYF